The 32 T cell receptor beta chains below were found in one sample sequenced in a study of cytomegalovirus exposure and HLA in healthy donors. 13 Jbeta primers and 60 Vbeta primers were used for the PCR. Some clones are missing from TCRdb's copy, which holds only in-frame ones; the method was immunoSEQ multiplex PCR. The repertoire holds about 120,000 clones, with 77% as singletons. Sequencing was done on a sample of PBMCs. The receptor source for this set is a man in his forties or fifties in good health and CMV-seropositive.

The sample holds a few counts of this clone. The rearrangement joins TRBV29-1 to TRBJ1-2; 11 positions agree with TRBD1. Trimming took 6 bases from V and 3 from J; bases not matched to a gene: 15. Looked up from germline, CDR1 is SQVTM and CDR2 is ANQGSEA. The CDR3 runs to 17 residues. CDR3 residues: CSVGEAWTGGGDYGYTF. The CDR3 DNA reads TGCAGCGTCGGCGAAGCCTGGACAGGGGGCGGTGACTATGGCTACACCTTC.

The chain couples TRBV5-1 to TRBJ2-7, with a weak D call TRBD1 (5 bases). V lost 0 bases and J 1 base, leaving 8 bases between the germline ends. Germline V gives CDR1 SGHRS, CDR2 YFSETQ. This CDR3 comprises 14 residues. For the CDR3, the DNA is TGCGCCAGCAGCTTGGGGCAGGGTTCCTACGAGCAGTACTTC. It specifies CASSLGQGSYEQYF.

The J gene is TRBJ2-1, the V gene TRBV4-1, with a possible D match to TRBD2 (5 bases). Germline V gene data show CDR1 as MGHRA and CDR2 as YSYEKL. CDR3 length equals 14 residues. The V and J ends lost 1 base and 6 bases respectively, with 10 bases between them. The DNA of the CDR3 is TGCGCCAGCAGCCAAGTCGGGCTAGCCAATGAGCAGTTCTTC. Protein product: CASSQVGLANEQFF.

Regarding this clone: The sample contains more than one DNA sequence encoding this CDR3. The V call is TRBV19, the J call TRBJ1-5; TRBD1 matches 8 bases. CDR3 length: 16 amino acids. Trimming at V came to 4 bases and at J to 3 bases, leaving 8 bases not matched to a gene. Germline loops: CDR1 LNHDA, CDR2 SQIVND (reference sequence). This chain's CDR3 is CASSTPRTGYNQPQHF. The CDR3 coding sequence is TGTGCCAGTAGTACTCCCCGGACAGGGTACAATCAGCCCCAGCATTTT. Filled out from reference TRBV19 and TRBJ1-5, the complete variable domain reads DGGITQSPKYLFRKEGQNVTLSCEQNLNHDAMYWYRQDPGQGLRLIYYSQIVNDFQKGDIAEGYSVSREKKESFPLTVTSAQKNPTAFYLCASSTPRTGYNQPQHFGDGTRLSIL.

V and J are TRBV9 and TRBJ1-2; a possible D gene is TRBD1 (5 bases). The CDR3 extends over 16 amino acids. V was clipped by 0 bases and J by 2 bases, with 14 bases between them. In germline, CDR1 is SGDLS, CDR2 YYNGEE. The CDR3 region is CASSVAGASSNYGYTF. DNA for the CDR3: TGTGCCAGCAGCGTAGCTGGGGCATCCAGCAACTATGGCTACACCTTC.

This chain connects TRBV5-1 to TRBJ1-5; D ambiguous. V gave up 0 bases and J gave up 5 bases, with 12 bases separating them. The CDR3 is made up of 15 amino acids. Germline V gene sequence: CDR1 SGHRS, CDR2 YFSETQ. The CDR3 region has the DNA TGCGCCAGCAGCTTGGACGGCCAGCAGGATCAGCCCCAGCATTTT. This translates into CASSLDGQQDQPQHF.

The V and J genes are TRBV9 and TRBJ2-3; TRBD2 matches at 15 bases. Losses at the gene ends were 0 bases for V and 3 bases for J; bases not matched to a gene: 11. CDR3 length: 20 amino acids. CDR1 is SGDLS and CDR2 is YYNGEE in the germline V gene. The CDR3: CASSVGTSGGAGLKTDTQYF. Here the CDR3 DNA reads TGTGCCAGCAGCGTAGGGACTAGCGGGGGGGCCGGGTTAAAGACAGATACGCAGTATTTT.

This chain joins TRBV19 and TRBJ2-3, with 9 bases aligning to TRBD1. CDR3 length: 15 residues. With V trimmed by 2 bases and J by 1 base, 1 base remained unmatched. Germline V gene data show CDR1 as LNHDA and CDR2 as SQIVND (reference sequence). The CDR3, as DNA: TGTGCCAGTAGTATACGACAGGGGGGCACAGATACGCAGTATTTT. It is translated as CASSIRQGGTDTQYF.

V gene TRBV14 combines with J gene TRBJ2-5; 9 positions agree with TRBD1. Losses at the gene ends were 2 bases for V and 5 bases for J; bases not matched to a gene: 6. Germline V gives CDR1 SGHDN, CDR2 FVKESK. The CDR3 runs to 15 residues. The CDR3 protein is CASSQNRGLEETQYF. CDR3 nucleotide sequence: TGTGCCAGCAGCCAAAACAGGGGGCTGGAGGAGACCCAGTACTTC.

This chain joins TRBV7-8 and TRBJ2-5, with a weak D call TRBD1 (6 bases). This CDR3 contains 15 residues. CDR1 and CDR2 from the germline V gene are SGHVS and FQNEAQ. V was clipped by 0 bases and J by 2 bases, with 10 bases between them. The CDR3 DNA sequence: TGTGCCAGCAGCTTAGCGACAGGCCGTCAAGAGACCCAGTACTTC. Amino acids: CASSLATGRQETQYF.

This clone has just one count. The chain recombines TRBV6-5 with TRBJ2-7; perhaps TRBD2 as D (6 bases). This CDR3 has 14 amino acids. Trimming took off 2 bases at V and 4 bases at J, with 12 bases between the two ends. Germline V gene data show CDR1 as MNHEY and CDR2 as SVGAGI. The CDR3 bases are TGTGCCAGCAGTTACAGGACTACTACTTACGAGCAGTACTTC. It codes for CASSYRTTTYEQYF.

This chain connects TRBV11-2 to TRBJ2-5; 10 bases match TRBD1. The assigned J gene may be wrong: the sequence end matches TRBJ2-7 better. Germline V gene lookup returns CDR1 SGHAT and CDR2 FQNNGV. The CDR3 runs to 13 residues. As DNA, the CDR3 is TGTGCCAGCAGCACGGGACAGGGGTACGAGCAGTACTTC. As protein: CASSTGQGYEQYF.

This rearrangement joins TRBV5-1 to TRBJ2-5, with 9 positions matching TRBD1. CDR1 and CDR2 from the germline V gene are SGHRS and YFSETQ. The CDR3 length is 15 residues. J was trimmed by 6 bases and V by 7 bases; bases with no gene match: 13. In DNA form, the CDR3 reads TGCGCCAGCTTTCACGGGACAGGGATCGGGCAGACCCAGTACTTC. Protein sequence: CASFHGTGIGQTQYF. The full variable domain, rest sourced from reference TRBV5-1 and TRBJ2-5, is KAGVTQTPRYLIKTRGQQVTLSCSPISGHRSVSWYQQTPGQGLQFLFEYFSETQRNKGNFPGRFSGRQFSNSRSEMNVSTLELGDSALYLCASFHGTGIGQTQYFGPGTRLLVL.

The V and J genes are TRBV5-4 and TRBJ1-2, with 10 bases lining up with TRBD1. Germline CDR1 reads SGHNT; CDR2 reads YYREEE (reference sequence). With V trimmed by 0 bases and J by 8 bases, 4 bases remained unmatched. The CDR3 has 14 residues. This CDR3 is CASSLGQGAVGYTF. The CDR3 region has the DNA TGTGCCAGCAGCTTGGGACAGGGGGCGGTCGGCTACACCTTC.

V and J are TRBV9 and TRBJ2-1; a possible D gene is TRBD2 (5 bases). V was trimmed by 4 bases and J by 0 bases, leaving 11 bases between them. CDR1 is SGDLS, CDR2 YYNGEE, per germline. CDR3 length: 15 amino acids. CDR3 region: CASSSIGNSYNEQFF. CDR3 nucleotide sequence: TGTGCCAGCAGCTCCATCGGGAACTCCTACAATGAGCAGTTCTTC.

V usage is TRBV7-9 and J usage is TRBJ1-1, with TRBD1 as a possible D gene (6 bases). The V and J ends lost 4 bases and 2 bases respectively, with 14 bases between them. The CDR3 has 15 residues. CDR1 and CDR2 from the germline V gene are SEHNR and FQNEAQ (reference sequence). The CDR3 sequence is CASSSQRTENTEAFF. In nucleotides, the CDR3 is TGTGCCAGCAGCTCGCAGAGGACAGAAAACACTGAAGCTTTCTTT.

The chain has TRBV18 and TRBJ1-6; tentative D call: TRBD1 (5 bases). Deletions cut 6 bases from V and 7 bases from J, with 25 bases between. The CDR3 consists of 18 residues. The germline CDR1 and CDR2 sequences are KGHSH and LQKENI. CDR3 DNA: TGTGCCAGCTCTCGCTCAAGGGCAGGGCCGTCGGCCAATTCACCCCTCCACTTT. Translating it yields CASSRSRAGPSANSPLHF.

This chain connects TRBV28 to TRBJ2-1, with TRBD2 as a possible D gene (5 bases). The germline V gene has CDR1 MDHEN and CDR2 SYDVKM. The CDR3 has 12 residues. The ends were cut back, 3 bases at V and 9 bases at J, with 9 bases in the middle. The CDR3 loop reads CASSFGVGEQFF. The DNA of the CDR3 is TGTGCCAGCAGTTTCGGGGTAGGTGAGCAGTTCTTC.

The V and J genes are TRBV7-3 and TRBJ2-1; the D gene is possibly TRBD2 (7 bases). CDR3 length equals 16 residues. V lost 0 bases and J lost 4, with 13 bases in between. Per the germline V gene, CDR1 is SGHTA and CDR2 is FQGTGA. This CDR3 reads CASSLTGGQGYNEQFF. Here the CDR3 DNA reads TGTGCCAGCAGCTTAACCGGGGGGCAGGGATACAATGAGCAGTTCTTC.

The V gene is TRBV4-3, the J gene TRBJ1-2, with 7 bases that match TRBD1. From germline, CDR1 is LGHNA and CDR2 YSLEER. The CDR3 consists of 16 residues. The J segment lost 8 bases and the V segment lost 1 base, leaving 13 bases of the junction unmatched. The CDR3 region has the DNA TGCGCCAGCAGCCAAGGAGTGAGCGAGGGGGCGGACGGCTACACCTTC. Protein product: CASSQGVSEGADGYTF.

The chain has TRBV6-5 and TRBJ1-2, with D possibly being TRBD1 (5 bases). V was clipped by 5 bases and J by 5 bases, with 12 bases between them. Germline assignment: CDR1 MNHEY and CDR2 SVGAGI. CDR3 length equals 13 residues. The CDR3 DNA follows: TGTGCCAGCAGTGAAGAGCGGGGGTATGGCTACACCTTC. Its protein is CASSEERGYGYTF.

J is TRBJ2-1 and V is TRBV5-6; D not certain. This CDR3 has 16 residues. Germline CDR1 is SGHDT and CDR2 is YYEEEE. V was pared by 2 bases and J by 0 bases, with 12 bases between. The CDR3 loop is CASSLDLVSSYNEQFF. CDR3 nucleotides: TGTGCCAGCAGCTTAGATTTGGTTAGCTCCTACAATGAGCAGTTCTTC. The full variable domain, its missing parts supplied by reference TRBV5-6 and TRBJ2-1, is DAGVTQSPTHLIKTRGQQVTLRCSPKSGHDTVSWYQQALGQGPQFIFQYYEEEERQRGNFPDRFSGHQFPNYSSELNVNALLLGDSALYLCASSLDLVSSYNEQFFGPGTRLTVL.

The chain combines TRBV4-1 with TRBJ1-1; TRBD1 matches at 7 bases. The CDR3 is made up of 15 amino acids. V lost 2 bases to trimming and J lost 2 bases; unmatched junction nucleotides: 5. Germline-derived CDR1 and CDR2 are MGHRA and YSYEKL. CDR3 loop: CASSQRTGVNTEAFF. Here the CDR3 DNA reads TGCGCCAGCAGCCAAAGAACAGGGGTCAACACTGAAGCTTTCTTT.

V usage is TRBV5-1 and J usage is TRBJ2-7; 8 nucleotides match TRBD1. The ends lost 3 bases at V and 3 bases at J; junction bases unmatched: 8. This CDR3 comprises 15 residues. Germline loops: CDR1 SGHRS, CDR2 YFSETQ. The CDR3 DNA reads TGCGCCAGCAGCTCAAGGACAGGGAAGCTCTACGAGCAGTACTTC. It translates to CASSSRTGKLYEQYF. Complete variable domain (other parts from reference TRBV5-1 and TRBJ2-7): KAGVTQTPRYLIKTRGQQVTLSCSPISGHRSVSWYQQTPGQGLQFLFEYFSETQRNKGNFPGRFSGRQFSNSRSEMNVSTLELGDSALYLCASSSRTGKLYEQYFGPGTRLTVT.

The rearrangement joins TRBV11-3 to TRBJ2-1; 9 bases match TRBD1. This CDR3 is 15 amino acids long. Looked up from germline, CDR1 is SGHNT and CDR2 is YENEEA. The V gene end was trimmed by 4 bases and the J gene end by 3 bases; junction bases not matched to a gene: 4. Written as DNA, the CDR3 is TGTGCCAGCAGCTACGAGACAGGGGGCTACAATGAGCAGTTCTTC. As protein: CASSYETGGYNEQFF.

V and J are TRBV7-9 and TRBJ1-2; no clear D gene. V lost 2 bases, J lost 0 bases, and 4 bases lay in between. The CDR3 has 13 amino acids. Germline values: CDR1 SEHNR, CDR2 FQNEAQ (reference sequence). This CDR3 is CASSLFSNYGYTF. The CDR3 DNA reads TGTGCCAGCAGCTTATTCTCTAACTATGGCTACACCTTC.

V usage is TRBV27 and J usage is TRBJ1-5, with 10 positions matching TRBD1. CDR3 size: 14 residues. The germline V gene encodes CDR1 MNHEY and CDR2 SMNVEV (reference sequence). V shed 6 bases, J shed 5 bases, and the junction held 4 bases outside the gene matches. CDR3 in DNA: TGTGCCAGCAGCGAGACAGGGGGCTATCAGCCCCAGCATTTT. Residues: CASSETGGYQPQHF.

Comments on this clone: The same CDR3 is also encoded by other DNA sequences in this sample. This chain joins TRBV7-9 and TRBJ1-5; 9 nucleotides line up with TRBD1. The CDR3 has 15 residues. The J segment lost 2 bases and the V segment lost 1 base, leaving 0 bases of the junction unmatched. Germline-derived CDR1 and CDR2 are SEHNR and FQNEAQ (reference sequence). CDR3 sequence (DNA): TGTGCCAGCAGCTTAGGGGACAGGGGCAATCAGCCCCAGCATTTT. Its protein product is CASSLGDRGNQPQHF.

This clone appeared many times. The rearrangement joins TRBV6-1 to TRBJ2-7, with D perhaps TRBD2 (5 bases). Trimming took off 8 bases at V and 5 bases at J, with 16 bases between the two ends. The CDR3 has 13 amino acids. CDR1 is MNHNS, CDR2 SASEGT, per germline. DNA for the CDR3: TGTGCCAGCGCCAGTGTGGACTGGGACGAGCAGTACTTC. It codes for CASASVDWDEQYF.

This clone was recorded only once. The chain couples TRBV7-3 to TRBJ1-2, with 9 nucleotides matching TRBD1. The J segment lost 8 bases and the V segment lost 6 bases, leaving 10 bases of the junction unmatched. Germline V gives CDR1 SGHTA, CDR2 FQGTGA. The CDR3 length is 14 residues. In nucleotides, the CDR3 is TGTGCCAGCAGTTCAGCGGGACAGGGCCCCGGCTACACCTTC. Translation gives CASSSAGQGPGYTF.

As regards this clone: This specimen includes other DNA sequences encoding the same CDR3. V and J are TRBV28 and TRBJ1-4; no definite D call. V shed 7 bases and J shed 2 bases, with 5 bases lying between them. The V gene's germline CDR1 is MDHEN and CDR2 SYDVKM. This CDR3 is 12 amino acids long. CDR3 region: CASTPTNEKLFF. The CDR3 bases are TGTGCCAGCACTCCGACTAATGAAAAACTGTTTTTT.

The rearrangement joins TRBV21-1 to TRBJ1-5; the table gives TRBD1 as D, unverified against the DNA. TRBV21-1 is annotated as a pseudogene. The length of the CDR3 is 16 residues. The CDR3 loop is CASSTPGQGVSQPQHF. In DNA form, the CDR3 reads TGTGCCAGCAGCACTCCGGGACAGGGGGTTTCTCAGCCCCAGCATTTT.